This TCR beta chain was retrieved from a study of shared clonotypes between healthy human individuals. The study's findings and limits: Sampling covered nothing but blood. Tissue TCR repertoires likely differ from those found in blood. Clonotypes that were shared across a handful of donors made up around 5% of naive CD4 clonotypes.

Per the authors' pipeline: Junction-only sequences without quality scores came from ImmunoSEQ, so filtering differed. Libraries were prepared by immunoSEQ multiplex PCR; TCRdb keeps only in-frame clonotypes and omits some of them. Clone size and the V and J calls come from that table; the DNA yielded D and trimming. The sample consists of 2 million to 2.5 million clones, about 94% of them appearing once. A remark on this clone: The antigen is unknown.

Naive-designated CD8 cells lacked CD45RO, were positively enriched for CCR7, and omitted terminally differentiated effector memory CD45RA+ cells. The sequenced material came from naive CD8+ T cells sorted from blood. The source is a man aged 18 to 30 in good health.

The CDR3 reads CSAEEGIEQYF. CDR3 in DNA: TGCAGTGCGGAGGAGGGCATCGAGCAGTACTTC. The V call is TRBV20-1, the J call TRBJ2-7; a possible D gene is TRBD2 (6 bases). V lost 6 bases and J 6 bases, leaving 12 bases between the germline ends. This CDR3 region has 11 residues. Germline assignment: CDR1 DFQATT and CDR2 SNEGSKA (reference sequence).